This paragraph covers one T cell receptor (beta chain) sequence. Antigen: not known. The CDR3 runs to 14 residues. Germline CDR1 KGHSH, CDR2 LQKENI. Between the trimmed V and J ends, which lost 0 bases and 0 bases, there was a span of 5 bases. These data come from a study of Ad26.COV2.S vaccination and SARS-CoV-2 variants. Study background: Sample donor was a member of the COV1001 Ad26.COV2.S trial arm.

Overall study results and limits: Substantial post-vaccination breadth of spike-specific CD8+ and CD4+ T cell responses was reported. Researchers cautioned that TCR breadth and depth analyses may have underestimated total T cell responses.

Treatment specified: 15 to 20 received Ad26.COV2.S at low or high dose, single or two shots; about 5 received placebo; per-sample allocation not given. Sample collection was performed on day 63 after the first vaccine or placebo injection. Sequencing was performed with immunoSEQ multiplex PCR; in TCRdb, only in-frame clones are kept and a portion is missing. The table shows about 350,000 clones, with around 89% occurring only once. Specimen: peripheral blood, collected in a trial of Ad26.COV2.S vaccine versus placebo. The V and J genes are TRBV18 and TRBJ1-1; D call uncertain. The sequence was collected from a person between 18 and 60 years old who received the Ad26.COV2.S COVID-19 vaccine or a placebo. CDR3 region: CASSPPHLNTEAFF. CDR3 sequence (DNA): TGTGCCAGCTCACCACCCCACTTGAACACTGAAGCTTTCTTT.